This T cell receptor beta chain was found in a study of cytomegalovirus exposure and HLA in healthy donors. The PCR made use of 60 Vbeta and 13 Jbeta primers. Here immunoSEQ multiplex PCR was the method, and the copy in TCRdb shows in-frame clones only, minus some. The sample holds some 140,000 clones; roughly 83% are singletons and the top ten take 3.1%. V was trimmed by 7 bases and J by 0 bases, leaving 9 bases between them. The CDR3 is 13 amino acids. Germline CDR1 and CDR2: MNHEY and SVGAGI. Sample: PBMCs. The gene calls are TRBV6-5 and TRBJ1-1, with D perhaps matching TRBD1 (5 bases). This clonotype originated in a female donor in good health and CMV-seronegative. DNA of the CDR3: TGTGCCAGCAACCTACAGGTGAACACTGAAGCTTTCTTT. Its translation is CASNLQVNTEAFF.